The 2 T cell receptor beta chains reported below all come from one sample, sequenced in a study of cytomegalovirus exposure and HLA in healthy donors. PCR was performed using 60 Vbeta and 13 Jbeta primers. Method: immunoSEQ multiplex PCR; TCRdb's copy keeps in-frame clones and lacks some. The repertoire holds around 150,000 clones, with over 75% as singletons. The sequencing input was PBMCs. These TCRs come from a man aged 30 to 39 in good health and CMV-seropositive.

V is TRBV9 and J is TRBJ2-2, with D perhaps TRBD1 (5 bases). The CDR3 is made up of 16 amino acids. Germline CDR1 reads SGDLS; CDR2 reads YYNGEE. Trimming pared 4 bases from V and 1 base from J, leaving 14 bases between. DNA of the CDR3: TGTGCCAGCAGCCTGGGGCAAAAGAAGAACACCGGGGAGCTGTTTTTT. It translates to CASSLGQKKNTGELFF.

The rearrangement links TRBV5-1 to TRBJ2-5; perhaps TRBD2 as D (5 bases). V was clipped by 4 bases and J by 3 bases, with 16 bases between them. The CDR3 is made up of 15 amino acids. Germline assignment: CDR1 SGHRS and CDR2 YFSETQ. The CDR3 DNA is TGCGCCAGCAGCCCCCGCGCAGGAGGAAAAGAGACCCAGTACTTC. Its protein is CASSPRAGGKETQYF.